Shown below are 28 T cell receptor beta chains from a single sample sequenced in a study of T cells in Graves' hyperthyroidism and ophthalmopathy. TCR beta CDR3 region amplification was performed from RNA transcripts. The HTBI primer set served for first-round RT-PCR of the TCR CDR3. Each CDR3 protein is one row after TCRdb ran MiXCR on the multiplex PCR reads. The sample carries approximately 420,000 distinct CDR3 sequences, more than 13% recorded once. The sequenced sample consisted of blood. Source of these receptors: a woman aged 25 to 45 with Graves' hyperthyroidism.

The rearrangement uses TRBV18 and TRBJ1-6, with 7 bases lining up with TRBD1. Germline CDR1 is KGHSH and CDR2 is LQKENI. This CDR3 comprises 18 residues. V lost 3 bases and J lost 9; bases outside the gene matches: 17. The DNA for the CDR3 is TGTGCCAGCTCACCTCCTATGACAGGGCTCCTAAGGGGTTCACCCCTCCACTTT. Encoded protein: CASSPPMTGLLRGSPLHF.

The rearrangement joins TRBV12-3 or TRBV12-4 to TRBJ1-1; perhaps TRBD1 as D (6 bases). This CDR3 has 13 amino acids. Trimming removed 6 bases at V and 7 bases at J, with 15 bases between. The CDR3, as DNA: TGTGCCAGCAGCCTCAGGGGCCCCGTTGAAGCTTTCTTT. Translated: CASSLRGPVEAFF.

The gene calls are TRBV14 and TRBJ2-1, with D perhaps TRBD2 (6 bases). The CDR3 runs 16 residues. CDR1 and CDR2 from the germline V gene are SGHDN and FVKESK. V lost 4 bases to trimming and J lost 2 bases, with 15 bases between them. The DNA of the CDR3 is TGTGCCAGCAGCCGAAGCGGTTCGGGGGCCTACAATGAGCAGTTCTTC. This encodes CASSRSGSGAYNEQFF.

This clonotype was counted only a few times. The V call is TRBV3-1, the J call TRBJ2-7, with 7 bases that match TRBD2. Germline V gene lookup returns CDR1 LGHDT and CDR2 YNNKEL (reference sequence). With V trimmed by 6 bases and J by 2 bases, 7 bases remained unmatched. The CDR3 length is 14 residues. Written as DNA, the CDR3 is TGTGCCAGCAGTACCGGGACTATCACCTACGAGCAGTACTTC. This gives the protein CASSTGTITYEQYF.

This clonotype was counted only a few times. The genes are TRBV24-1 and TRBJ1-2; 10 bases are a match to TRBD1. This CDR3 comprises 15 residues. Trimming took 3 bases from V and 8 from J; bases not matched to a gene: 8. From germline, CDR1 is KGHDR and CDR2 SFDVKD. The CDR3, as DNA: TGTGCCACCAGTGATGAGGACAGGGGGAGAGGAGGCTACACCTTC. The encoded protein is CATSDEDRGRGGYTF.

This chain uses TRBV30 with TRBJ2-7; 8 positions match TRBD1. Germline CDR1 is GTSNPN and CDR2 is SVGIG (reference sequence). V lost 5 bases and J lost 2; bases outside the gene matches: 8. The CDR3 runs to 14 residues. For the CDR3, the DNA is TGTGCCTGGGCCGCTGGGACAGGACCCTACGAGCAGTACTTC. As protein: CAWAAGTGPYEQYF. Supplemented by reference TRBV30 and TRBJ2-7, the full variable domain reads SQTIHQWPATLVQPVGSPLSLECTVEGTSNPNLYWYRQAAGRGLQLLFYSVGIGQISSEVPQNLSASRPQDRQFILSSKKLLLSDSGFYLCAWAAGTGPYEQYFGPGTRLTVT.

The chain joins TRBV11-2 to TRBJ1-4, with TRBD1 as a possible D gene (5 bases). Trimming cost V 1 base and J 7 bases, with 10 bases left between them. CDR3 length equals 14 residues. The germline gives CDR1 SGHAT, CDR2 FQNNGV. The CDR3 sequence: CASSLGTIGEKLFF. As DNA, the CDR3 is TGTGCCAGCAGCTTAGGGACAATTGGTGAAAAACTGTTTTTT.

V and J are TRBV4-1 and TRBJ1-1; the D gene is possibly TRBD1 (5 bases). The CDR3 consists of 14 residues. The V end was cut by 5 bases, the J end by 5 bases, with 15 bases between. CDR1 MGHRA and CDR2 YSYEKL come from the germline V gene. The CDR3 sequence is CASSRGQGGTEAFF. The DNA of the CDR3 is TGCGCCAGCAGCAGAGGGCAGGGCGGGACTGAAGCTTTCTTT.

This clonotype was seen repeatedly, ten times or more. The chain recombines TRBV7-2 with TRBJ1-1; no clear D. The CDR3 length is 13 residues. V was shortened by 5 bases and J by 0 bases, with 7 bases between the two germline ends. CDR1 and CDR2 from the germline V gene are SGHTA and FQGNSA. The CDR3 region is CASSADLNTEAFF. The CDR3 region has the DNA TGTGCCAGCAGCGCCGACTTGAACACTGAAGCTTTCTTT.

This clonotype appeared many times. The chain links TRBV20-1 to TRBJ2-3, with a weak D call TRBD2 (5 bases). V was pared by 7 bases and J by 3 bases, with 11 bases between. The CDR3 runs to 12 residues. CDR1 and CDR2 (germline): DFQATT, SNEGSKA (reference sequence). CDR3 amino acids: CSVTEVTDTQYF. The CDR3 nucleotides read TGCAGTGTCACGGAGGTTACAGATACGCAGTATTTT.

The rearrangement joins TRBV5-4 to TRBJ2-2; D may match TRBD1 or TRBD2 (6 bases each). The CDR3 loop spans 15 amino acids. From germline, CDR1 is SGHNT and CDR2 YYREEE (reference sequence). The ends were cut back, 4 bases at V and 5 bases at J, with 15 bases in the middle. CDR3 protein: CASSQKGGKTGELFF. CDR3 in DNA: TGTGCCAGCAGCCAGAAAGGGGGGAAAACCGGGGAGCTGTTTTTT. Looking up the rest from reference TRBV5-4 and TRBJ2-2 gives the full variable domain: ETGVTQSPTHLIKTRGQQVTLRCSSQSGHNTVSWYQQALGQGPQFIFQYYREEENGRGNFPPRFSGLQFPNYSSELNVNALELDDSALYLCASSQKGGKTGELFFGEGSRLTVL.

Comment on this clonotype: One end of the junction varies from germline; a read error may be responsible. This chain connects TRBV16 to TRBJ1-5, with unresolved D. This CDR3 has 14 residues. Germline assignment: CDR1 KGHSY and CDR2 FQNENV. CDR3 loop: CASSSTSHNRPQHF. Written as DNA, the CDR3 is TGTGCCAGCAGCTCCACAAGCCACAATCGGCCCCAGCATTTT.

The chain joins TRBV11-2 to TRBJ1-5; 7 bases are a match to TRBD1. The CDR3 consists of 13 residues. Germline V gives CDR1 SGHAT, CDR2 FQNNGV. The junction had 1 base not matched to a gene; V was cut back by 3 bases and J by 5 bases. The CDR3 DNA is TGTGCCAGCAGCTTGGGGACAGATCAGCCCCAGCATTTT. Its translation is CASSLGTDQPQHF. Combining the CDR3 with reference TRBV11-2 and TRBJ1-5 gives the whole variable domain EAGVAQSPRYKIIEKRQSVAFWCNPISGHATLYWYQQILGQGPKLLIQFQNNGVVDDSQLPKDRFSAERLKGVDSTLKIQPAKLEDSAVYLCASSLGTDQPQHFGDGTRLSIL.

The chain has TRBV3-1 and TRBJ1-6; the D is unclear. CDR1 is LGHDT, CDR2 YNNKEL, per germline (reference sequence). The ends were cut back, 2 bases at V and 8 bases at J, with 10 bases in the middle. The CDR3 sequence is 14 residues long. The CDR3: CASSQMGLDSPLHF. Here the CDR3 DNA reads TGTGCCAGCAGCCAAATGGGTCTAGATTCACCCCTCCACTTT.

This clonotype was detected only a few times. The V gene is TRBV5-1, the J gene TRBJ2-6, with D possibly matching TRBD2 (5 bases). The germline gives CDR1 SGHRS, CDR2 YFSETQ. The CDR3 runs 16 residues. V was shortened by 0 bases and J by 2 bases, with 9 bases between the two germline ends. CDR3 residues: CASSLAAGAGANVLTF. The CDR3, as DNA: TGCGCCAGCAGCTTGGCCGCGGGCGCTGGGGCCAACGTCCTGACTTTC.

This clonotype came up many times. The chain is built from TRBV7-9 and TRBJ2-1; 9 bases fit TRBD2. There are 15 residues in the CDR3. Germline assignment: CDR1 SEHNR and CDR2 FQNEAQ (reference sequence). Germline trimming cut 2 bases from V and 3 bases from J; bases unmatched to any gene: 2. The CDR3 DNA reads as TGTGCCAGCAGCTTAAGCGGGAGGATCTACAATGAGCAGTTCTTC. Its protein product is CASSLSGRIYNEQFF.

This clonotype was counted only a few times. The rearrangement joins TRBV20-1 to TRBJ2-1; TRBD2 aligns across 10 bases. CDR1 and CDR2 from the germline V gene are DFQATT and SNEGSKA (reference sequence). V gave up 1 base and J gave up 1 base; unmatched junction bases: 7. This CDR3 contains 17 residues. CDR3 coding DNA: TGCAGTGCTAGAGTTGCTAGCGGGAGATCTTCCTACAATGAGCAGTTCTTC. It yields the protein CSARVASGRSSYNEQFF.

At least ten counts were recorded for this clonotype. This sequence joins TRBV18 and TRBJ2-3, with 10 bases lining up with TRBD2. This CDR3 contains 16 residues. CDR1 is KGHSH and CDR2 is LQKENI in the germline V gene. Losses at the gene ends were 3 bases for V and 2 bases for J; bases not matched to a gene: 5. CDR3 amino acids: CASSPSGRLTTDTQYF. The DNA for the CDR3 is TGTGCCAGCTCACCTAGCGGGAGGCTAACCACAGATACGCAGTATTTT.

This clonotype has a count of ten or more. The rearrangement uses TRBV30 and TRBJ2-7; tentatively, D is TRBD1 (6 bases). Trimming left V 3 bases short and J 3 bases short, with 6 bases between. Germline V gene data show CDR1 as GTSNPN and CDR2 as SVGIG (reference sequence). The CDR3 has 11 residues. The CDR3, as DNA: TGTGCCTGGAGGGACAGCTACGAGCAGTACTTC. It encodes CAWRDSYEQYF.

This clonotype has just a few counts. The V and J genes are TRBV27 and TRBJ2-7; a possible D gene is TRBD1 (5 bases). The V end lost 2 bases, the J end lost 9 bases, and 14 bases lay between the germline ends. Germline CDR1 reads MNHEY; CDR2 reads SMNVEV (reference sequence). The CDR3 length is 13 residues. In DNA form, the CDR3 reads TGTGCCAGCAGTTTAGGTTTGTTTGGGGCGCAGTACTTC. Translation: CASSLGLFGAQYF.

The chain employs TRBV10-3 and TRBJ1-1; D unresolved. Between the trimmed V and J ends, which lost 0 bases and 0 bases, there was a span of 11 bases. CDR1 is ENHRY, CDR2 SYGVKD, per germline. The CDR3 contains 16 residues. The CDR3 reads CAISESVIRMNTEAFF. For the CDR3, the DNA is TGTGCCATCAGTGAGTCCGTTATCCGGATGAACACTGAAGCTTTCTTT.

The J gene is TRBJ2-1, the V gene TRBV6-1; D might be TRBD1 (5 bases). The CDR3 is made up of 14 amino acids. Trimming took off 7 bases at V and 6 bases at J, with 16 bases between the two ends. The V gene's germline CDR1 is MNHNS and CDR2 SASEGT. The CDR3 coding sequence is TGTGCCAGCACGACGGGCCTAAGGGGCAATGAGCAGTTCTTC. Amino acids: CASTTGLRGNEQFF.

The sample holds a few counts of this clonotype. The chain recombines TRBV5-1 with TRBJ1-2, with D hard to call. V shed 4 bases and J shed 4 bases, with 17 bases lying between them. This CDR3 region has 15 residues. Germline CDR1 SGHRS, CDR2 YFSETQ. CDR3 sequence (DNA): TGCGCCAGCAGCACCAACAGAATCGGCGGCTATGGCTACACCTTC. Protein product: CASSTNRIGGYGYTF.

This clonotype appeared a few times. The chain recombines TRBV7-2 with TRBJ2-5; 7 bases fit TRBD2. Germline trimming cut 0 bases from V and 12 bases from J; bases unmatched to any gene: 7. Germline V gene lookup returns CDR1 SGHTA and CDR2 FQGNSA. The CDR3 extends over 13 amino acids. CDR3 sequence reads: CASSLAEFSGEYF. CDR3 coding DNA: TGTGCCAGCAGCTTAGCCGAGTTCAGCGGGGAGTACTTC.

This clonotype showed up many times. The rearrangement uses TRBV6-1 and TRBJ2-5, with 11 bases identical to TRBD2. Germline CDR1 is MNHNS and CDR2 is SASEGT. The CDR3 sequence is 17 residues long. After removal of 4 bases from V and 5 bases from J, the junction contained 12 bases not matched to a gene. This CDR3 is CASSAGTSGRGAETQYF. CDR3 nucleotides: TGTGCCAGCAGTGCCGGGACTAGCGGCAGAGGAGCCGAGACCCAGTACTTC.

V and J are TRBV15 and TRBJ2-3, with D possibly TRBD2 on 5 matching bases. The V end was cut by 2 bases, the J end by 7 bases, with 10 bases between. Germline values: CDR1 LNHNV, CDR2 YYDKDF (reference sequence). The CDR3 loop spans 13 amino acids. This CDR3 is CATSRPGENTQYF. CDR3 nucleotide sequence: TGTGCCACCAGCAGACCCGGGGAGAATACGCAGTATTTT.

This clonotype has at least ten counts. V and J are TRBV12-3 or TRBV12-4 and TRBJ1-2; perhaps TRBD1 as D (5 bases). This CDR3 has 17 residues. Trimming removed 5 bases from V and 2 bases from J, with 21 bases in between. The CDR3 loop reads CASSPGAAGSLNYGYTF. Here the CDR3 DNA reads TGTGCCAGCAGTCCCGGGGCTGCAGGGAGCCTAAACTATGGCTACACCTTC.

CDR3 amino acids: CASSFDGRGWVGANVLTF. CDR3 nucleotide sequence: TGTGCCAGCAGTTTCGACGGCAGGGGGTGGGTTGGGGCCAACGTCCTGACTTTC. The chain is built from TRBV27 and TRBJ2-6, with 7 nucleotides matching TRBD1. After removal of 3 bases from V and 3 bases from J, the junction contained 11 bases not matched to a gene. CDR1 and CDR2 from the germline V gene are MNHEY and SMNVEV (reference sequence). This CDR3 comprises 18 residues.